What follows are 32 T cell receptor beta chains derived from one specimen sequenced in a study of T cell responses to AZD1222 COVID-19 vaccine. Data came from immunoSEQ multiplex PCR; TCRdb stores just in-frame clones and leaves some out. The table lists about 180,000 clones, nearly 95% of them singletons. The sequencing used peripheral blood, collected 28 days after the second AZD1222 dose. These receptors came from an adult who received the AZD1222 COVID-19 vaccine.

This chain connects TRBV5-1 to TRBJ1-4, with 9 bases fitting TRBD1. Germline V gene lookup returns CDR1 SGHRS and CDR2 YFSETQ. This CDR3 contains 15 residues. The trim removed 0 bases at V and 7 bases at J, leaving 4 bases unmatched. The CDR3 region is CASSLGGTGLEKLFF. Written as DNA, the CDR3 is TGCGCCAGCAGCTTGGGCGGGACAGGGCTTGAAAAACTGTTTTTT.

V gene TRBV2 combines with J gene TRBJ1-3, with 7 nucleotides matching TRBD1. The germline V gene has CDR1 SNHLY and CDR2 FYNNEI. With 6 bases clipped from V and 0 bases from J, the junction kept 8 bases outside the gene matches. The CDR3 has 16 residues. The DNA for the CDR3 is TGTGCCAGCAGGCAGAAGGGGGCCTACTCTGGAAACACCATATATTTT. Translating it yields CASRQKGAYSGNTIYF.

The V call is TRBV5-4, the J call TRBJ1-2, with a tentative D call TRBD1 (6 bases). CDR3 size: 16 residues. From germline, CDR1 is SGHNT and CDR2 YYREEE (reference sequence). V lost 4 bases and J 3 bases, leaving 19 bases between the germline ends. CDR3 protein: CASSPTAGGNDYGYTF. CDR3 coding DNA: TGTGCCAGCAGCCCGACAGCGGGGGGCAACGACTATGGCTACACCTTC.

The V call is TRBV9, the J call TRBJ1-5; D is uncertain. The germline V gene has CDR1 SGDLS and CDR2 YYNGEE. This CDR3 has 14 residues. The germline V and J ends were trimmed by 0 bases and 6 bases, with 10 bases remaining between them. CDR3 region: CASSVGREGQPQHF. In DNA, the CDR3 is TGTGCCAGCAGCGTAGGCCGGGAGGGTCAGCCCCAGCATTTT.

The chain employs TRBV15 and TRBJ2-3; D is uncertain. Germline V gives CDR1 LNHNV, CDR2 YYDKDF (reference sequence). V lost 3 bases, J lost 3 bases, and 7 bases lay in between. This CDR3 has 13 amino acids. The CDR3: CATSRDRTDTQYF. The CDR3 region has the DNA TGTGCCACCAGCAGGGATCGAACAGATACGCAGTATTTT.

The rearrangement links TRBV29-1 to TRBJ1-1; 9 bases map to TRBD1. The CDR3 runs 12 residues. The V segment lost 5 bases and the J segment 5 bases; nucleotides outside the gene matches: 3. The V gene's germline CDR1 is SQVTM and CDR2 ANQGSEA. CDR3 nucleotides: TGCAGCGTTTACAGGGGGCTAACTGAAGCTTTCTTT. This sequence encodes CSVYRGLTEAFF.

The chain has TRBV7-9 and TRBJ2-7; 11 bases are shared with TRBD1. V trimming: 0 bases; J trimming: 0 bases; junction bases outside the gene matches: 4. CDR1 and CDR2 (germline): SEHNR, FQNEAQ (reference sequence). The CDR3 is 17 amino acids. The CDR3 bases are TGTGCCAGCAGCTTAGCGGGACAGGGGGTGTTCTCCTACGAGCAGTACTTC. It translates to CASSLAGQGVFSYEQYF.

The rearrangement links TRBV5-4 to TRBJ1-1; D not resolved. This CDR3 spans 13 amino acids. The ends were cut back, 4 bases at V and 4 bases at J, with 11 bases in the middle. Germline lookup yields CDR1 SGHNT and CDR2 YYREEE (reference sequence). CDR3 bases: TGTGCCAGCAGCCTGGATATGTCCACTGAAGCTTTCTTT. It translates to CASSLDMSTEAFF.

The chain joins TRBV25-1 to TRBJ2-5; no clear D. Germline V gives CDR1 MGHDK, CDR2 SYGVNS. The CDR3 loop spans 14 amino acids. V lost 1 base and J lost 3, with 9 bases in between. Here the CDR3 reads CASSELGQEETQYF. CDR3 in DNA: TGTGCCAGCAGTGAATTGGGCCAGGAAGAGACCCAGTACTTC.

This chain uses TRBV11-3 with TRBJ2-2; 9 nucleotides match TRBD2. The CDR3 is made up of 17 amino acids. CDR1 is SGHNT, CDR2 YENEEA, per germline. J gave up 2 bases and V 5 bases, and 9 bases lay outside the gene matches. DNA for the CDR3: TGTGCCAGCAGCGCCTGGGGACTAGCTGGTAACACCGGGGAGCTGTTTTTT. It translates to CASSAWGLAGNTGELFF.

The gene calls are TRBV6-6 and TRBJ1-2; the match to TRBD1 covers 8 bases. From germline, CDR1 is MNHNY and CDR2 SVGAGI (reference sequence). The CDR3 is 14 amino acids. Trimming removed 0 bases from V and 3 bases from J; junction bases left unmatched: 0. The CDR3 bases are TGTGCCAGCAGTTACTCGACAGGGGACTATGGCTACACCTTC. This translates into CASSYSTGDYGYTF.

The CDR3 DNA reads TGTGCCAGCAGCTCCCAGGGGTCTGGAAACACCATATATTTT. This codes for CASSSQGSGNTIYF. The V gene is TRBV7-2, the J gene TRBJ1-3, with D tentatively TRBD1 (6 bases). Trimming took 4 bases from V and 1 from J, leaving 8 bases between them. Germline V gene data show CDR1 as SGHTA and CDR2 as FQGNSA. The CDR3 covers 14 residues.

This sequence joins TRBV5-1 and TRBJ1-2; weak D call: TRBD1 (6 bases). The CDR3 spans 14 residues. V dropped 5 bases and J dropped 0 bases, with 11 bases sitting between them. Per the germline V gene, CDR1 is SGHRS and CDR2 is YFSETQ. The CDR3 bases are TGCGCCAGCAGTATGGACAGCTCTAACTATGGCTACACCTTC. Translating it yields CASSMDSSNYGYTF.

This clone has only one observation. This chain links TRBV19 with TRBJ2-7; 11 bases are shared with TRBD2. The V gene's germline CDR1 is LNHDA and CDR2 SQIVND (reference sequence). This CDR3 is 17 amino acids long. Unmatched junction bases numbered 15, after V lost 9 bases and J lost 2 bases. CDR3 loop: CARQEGLAENTPYEQYF. In nucleotides, the CDR3 is TGTGCCAGGCAAGAGGGACTAGCGGAAAACACACCCTACGAGCAGTACTTC.

This chain joins TRBV30 and TRBJ1-5; possibly TRBD1 for D (5 bases). Germline V gene lookup returns CDR1 GTSNPN and CDR2 SVGIG (reference sequence). This CDR3 contains 15 residues. Trimming left V 0 bases short and J 2 bases short, with 11 bases between. In DNA, the CDR3 is TGTGCCTGGAGTGTAAGTGGGGGTGGCAATCAGCCCCAGCATTTT. Amino acid sequence: CAWSVSGGGNQPQHF.

Points on this clone: The same CDR3 arises from other DNA sequences in this sample as well. The chain couples TRBV27 to TRBJ2-1, with TRBD2 as a possible D gene (6 bases). This CDR3 region has 14 residues. Deletions cut 2 bases from V and 4 bases from J, with 9 bases between. In germline, CDR1 is MNHEY, CDR2 SMNVEV (reference sequence). The DNA for the CDR3 is TGTGCCAGCAGTTTAGCGGGGTCGTACAATGAGCAGTTCTTC. As protein: CASSLAGSYNEQFF.

The CDR3 region is CASTVGGSNEKLFF. As DNA, the CDR3 is TGTGCCAGCACCGTGGGCGGATCTAATGAAAAACTGTTTTTT. The V gene is TRBV9, the J gene TRBJ1-4, with D unclear. CDR1 and CDR2 from the germline V gene are SGDLS and YYNGEE. This CDR3 is built from 14 residues. V was cut by 6 bases and J by 3 bases, with 12 bases left in between.

CDR3 protein: CASSQMPDSHYGYTF. The CDR3 nucleotides are TGCGCCAGCAGCCAAATGCCGGACAGCCACTATGGCTACACCTTC. This chain uses TRBV4-3 with TRBJ1-2, with D possibly TRBD1 on 6 matching bases. V was shortened by 2 bases and J by 3 bases, with 13 bases between the two germline ends. The germline V gene encodes CDR1 LGHNA and CDR2 YSLEER. This CDR3 spans 15 amino acids.

V gene TRBV13 combines with J gene TRBJ1-2; unclear D gene. This CDR3 is built from 13 residues. V was cut by 1 base and J by 2 bases, with 5 bases left in between. From germline, CDR1 is PRHDT and CDR2 FYEKMQ (reference sequence). The CDR3 spells CASSLDGNYGYTF. CDR3 bases: TGTGCCAGCAGCTTAGACGGGAACTATGGCTACACCTTC. Looking up the rest from reference TRBV13 and TRBJ1-2 gives the full variable domain: AAGVIQSPRHLIKEKRETATLKCYPIPRHDTVYWYQQGPGQDPQFLISFYEKMQSDKGSIPDRFSAQQFSDYHSELNMSSLELGDSALYFCASSLDGNYGYTFGSGTRLTVV.

The chain joins TRBV10-3 to TRBJ2-5, with a possible D match to TRBD1 (6 bases). This CDR3 comprises 13 residues. CDR1 and CDR2 from the germline V gene are ENHRY and SYGVKD. Trimming removed 4 bases from V and 4 bases from J, with 10 bases in between. The CDR3 sequence: CAISVGGAETQYF. The CDR3 DNA reads as TGTGCCATCAGTGTAGGGGGTGCAGAGACCCAGTACTTC.

The CDR3 protein is CASSEGLVIRQETQYF. The CDR3 DNA reads TGTGCCAGCAGTGAAGGTCTGGTAATCCGCCAAGAGACCCAGTACTTC. This chain links TRBV6-1 with TRBJ2-5, with D uncertain. The CDR3 totals 16 residues. Trimming took 1 base from V and 1 from J, leaving 13 bases between them. Germline values: CDR1 MNHNS, CDR2 SASEGT.

In its sample, this clone was seen once. The chain links TRBV28 to TRBJ1-1, with a possible D match to TRBD1 (6 bases). This CDR3 has 14 amino acids. Trimming shortened V by 3 bases and J by 5 bases, and 13 bases separated the two germline ends. In germline, CDR1 is MDHEN, CDR2 SYDVKM. The CDR3 DNA is TGTGCCAGCAGTTTTATGGGGGGCAGGACTGAAGCTTTCTTT. Its protein product is CASSFMGGRTEAFF. Full variable domain (missing parts from reference TRBV28 and TRBJ1-1): DVKVTQSSRYLVKRTGEKVFLECVQDMDHENMFWYRQDPGLGLRLIYFSYDVKMKEKGDIPEGYSVSREKKERFSLILESASTNQTSMYLCASSFMGGRTEAFFGQGTRLTVV.

The chain couples TRBV4-1 to TRBJ1-1, with TRBD1 identical over 8 bases. With 5 bases clipped from V and 5 bases from J, the junction kept 7 bases outside the gene matches. This CDR3 is built from 14 residues. Germline V CDR1 and CDR2: MGHRA, YSYEKL. Here the CDR3 DNA reads TGCGCCAGCAGCGATCGGACAGGGTGGACTGAAGCTTTCTTT. This codes for CASSDRTGWTEAFF.

The rearrangement joins TRBV9 to TRBJ2-1, with TRBD1 matching over 7 bases. The CDR3 length is 16 residues. With 0 bases clipped from V and 5 bases from J, the junction kept 8 bases outside the gene matches. Germline V CDR1 and CDR2: SGDLS, YYNGEE. The CDR3 sequence is CASSVGGGQINNEQFF. CDR3 nucleotide sequence: TGTGCCAGCAGCGTAGGAGGGGGACAGATTAACAATGAGCAGTTCTTC.

This sequence joins TRBV6-5 and TRBJ1-1; D gene ambiguous. The CDR3 is 14 residues long. Trimming shortened V by 6 bases and J by 1 base, and 12 bases separated the two germline ends. Germline CDR1 is MNHEY and CDR2 is SVGAGI. The CDR3 protein is CASSPKGGNTEAFF. The CDR3 DNA reads TGTGCCAGCAGCCCCAAGGGTGGGAACACTGAAGCTTTCTTT.

This clone was seen more than once but under ten times. The chain carries TRBV27 and TRBJ2-7; 7 bases are shared with TRBD1. From germline, CDR1 is MNHEY and CDR2 SMNVEV (reference sequence). The CDR3 loop spans 15 amino acids. Trimming took 3 bases from V and 2 from J; bases not matched to a gene: 7. CDR3 sequence: CASSFDRAPPYEQYF. The CDR3 nucleotides read TGTGCCAGCAGTTTCGACAGGGCCCCTCCCTACGAGCAGTACTTC.

The V call is TRBV28, the J call TRBJ2-7; tentative D call: TRBD1 (6 bases). The CDR3 consists of 15 residues. The germline V gene encodes CDR1 MDHEN and CDR2 SYDVKM. The ends were cut back, 5 bases at V and 3 bases at J, with 17 bases in the middle. For the CDR3, the DNA is TGTGCCAGCAGTGGGGAAAGGGACAAATTCTACGAGCAGTACTTC. It yields the protein CASSGERDKFYEQYF.

This clone appeared once. V gene TRBV29-1 combines with J gene TRBJ2-1, with D perhaps matching TRBD1 (5 bases). The CDR3 sequence is 12 residues long. Germline V gene lookup returns CDR1 SQVTM and CDR2 ANQGSEA. Trimming took off 7 bases at V and 4 bases at J, with 11 bases between the two ends. The DNA of the CDR3 is TGCAGCGACACAAGGGGTTACAATGAGCAGTTCTTC. It translates to CSDTRGYNEQFF.

The V call is TRBV6-5, the J call TRBJ2-1; the D gene is possibly TRBD1 (6 bases). The V end was cut by 6 bases, the J end by 8 bases, with 17 bases between. In germline, CDR1 is MNHEY, CDR2 SVGAGI. The CDR3 runs 14 residues. CDR3: CASRGAVESDEQFF. CDR3 DNA: TGTGCCAGCAGGGGGGCTGTTGAAAGTGATGAGCAGTTCTTC.

The rearrangement uses TRBV6-1 and TRBJ1-6, with D tentatively TRBD1 (5 bases). Germline CDR1 reads MNHNS; CDR2 reads SASEGT. The length of the CDR3 is 15 residues. V was pared by 2 bases and J by 10 bases, with 15 bases between. The CDR3 DNA reads as TGTGCCAGCAGTGAACCCCAGGGTCCCCTATCACCCCTCCACTTT. It is translated as CASSEPQGPLSPLHF.

The chain employs TRBV7-9 and TRBJ1-2; D is unclear. Trimming pared 1 base from V and 8 bases from J, leaving 11 bases between. The CDR3 totals 13 residues. Germline V gene lookup returns CDR1 SEHNR and CDR2 FQNEAQ (reference sequence). CDR3 amino acids: CASSLDQPGGYTF. CDR3 in DNA: TGTGCCAGCAGCTTAGATCAACCCGGCGGCTACACCTTC.

The gene calls are TRBV29-1 and TRBJ1-2, with D unclear. V lost 2 bases and J lost 1, with 8 bases in between. CDR3 length: 13 amino acids. Germline V gives CDR1 SQVTM, CDR2 ANQGSEA. CDR3 bases: TGCAGCGTTGAACTCGGTTTTAACTATGGCTACACCTTC. This codes for CSVELGFNYGYTF.